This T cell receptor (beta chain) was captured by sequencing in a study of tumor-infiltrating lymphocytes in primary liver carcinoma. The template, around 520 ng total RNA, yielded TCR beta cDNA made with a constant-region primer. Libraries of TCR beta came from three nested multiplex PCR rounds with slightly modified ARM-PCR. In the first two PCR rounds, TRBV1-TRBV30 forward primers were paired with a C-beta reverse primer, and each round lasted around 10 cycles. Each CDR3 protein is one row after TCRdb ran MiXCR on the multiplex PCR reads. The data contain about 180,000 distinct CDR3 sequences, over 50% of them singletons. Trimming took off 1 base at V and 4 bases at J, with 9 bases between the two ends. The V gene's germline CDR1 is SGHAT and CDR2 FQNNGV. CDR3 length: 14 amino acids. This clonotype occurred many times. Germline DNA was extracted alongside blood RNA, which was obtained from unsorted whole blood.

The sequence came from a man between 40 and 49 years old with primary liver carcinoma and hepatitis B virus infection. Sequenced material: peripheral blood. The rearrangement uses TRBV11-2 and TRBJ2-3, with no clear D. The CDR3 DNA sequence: TGTGCCAGCAGCTTAGTAGTCCGGGCAGATACGCAGTATTTT. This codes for CASSLVVRADTQYF.